The clone carrying this TCR beta chain has at least ten counts. What it binds is not known. The CDR3 sequence is 14 residues long. V was shortened by 4 bases and J by 0 bases, with 10 bases between the two germline ends. The germline V gene encodes CDR1 SEHNR and CDR2 FQNEAQ (reference sequence). The sample originates from a study of neurological immune-mediated disorders. Study-level results: CDR3 amino acid sequences found in expanded clones were never shared across subjects, suggesting private repertoires in all groups. In HTLV-1-associated myelopathy, TCR clonal expansion was greatest, and in multiple sclerosis it was least, below healthy controls.

As for the cDNA, it was generated by 5'RACE with 10-nucleotide random UMIs. TCRdb re-called the 5' RACE reads through MiXCR, storing one row per CDR3 protein. The data hold about 90,000 distinct CDR3 sequences, with roughly 13% observed a single time. Time point here: longitudinal time-point 2. The unsorted libraries had their origin in 2 million PBMCs stored at -80 C. This receptor was identified in a female donor with HTLV-1-associated myelopathy (HAM/TSP). V is TRBV7-9 and J is TRBJ2-7; unclear D gene. Specimen: PBMCs. The CDR3 region is CASSSRAISYEQYF. CDR3 bases: TGTGCCAGCAGCTCCCGGGCCATCTCCTACGAGCAGTACTTC.